These 21 T cell receptor beta chains were all obtained from the same sample, sequenced in a study of blood T cell repertoires in COVID-19. TCRdb's copy holds only in-frame clones and misses some; the assay was immunoSEQ multiplex PCR. In the table there are some 220,000 clones, approximately 85% of which are singletons. The material sequenced was peripheral blood. All receptors come from a woman between 65 and 79 years old with COVID-19, enrolled during active disease.

This clone occurred once. The chain combines TRBV19 with TRBJ1-1, with TRBD1 matching 9 bases. The CDR3 length is 15 residues. Trimming at V came to 5 bases and at J to 5 bases, leaving 9 bases not matched to a gene. Germline V lookup: CDR1 LNHDA, CDR2 SQIVND (reference sequence). DNA for the CDR3: TGTGCCAGTAGTCTAGGGACAGGGAGGCATACTGAAGCTTTCTTT. Its translation is CASSLGTGRHTEAFF.

The rearrangement links TRBV21-1 to TRBJ2-3; TRBD2, the table's D call, was not compared with the DNA. TRBV21-1 is noted as a pseudogene. The CDR3 totals 20 residues. DNA for the CDR3: TGTGCCAGCAGCAAAGTGGTTAGCGGGGGATTTAGGTGGCGCACAGATACGCAGTATTTT. Amino acid sequence: CASSKVVSGGFRWRTDTQYF.

The rearrangement uses TRBV19 and TRBJ1-5, with 8 bases identical to TRBD1. Germline lookup yields CDR1 LNHDA and CDR2 SQIVND (reference sequence). The CDR3 is made up of 17 amino acids. Losses at the gene ends were 1 base for V and 1 base for J; bases not matched to a gene: 6. The CDR3 loop reads CASSIGRGRTSNQPQHF. CDR3 DNA: TGTGCCAGTAGTATAGGCAGGGGGCGGACGAGCAATCAGCCCCAGCATTTT.

J is TRBJ2-7 and V is TRBV6-5; 9 bases agree with TRBD1. The germline CDR1 and CDR2 sequences are MNHEY and SVGAGI. V shed 6 bases, J shed 6 bases, and the junction held 9 bases outside the gene matches. The CDR3 spans 14 residues. CDR3 amino acids: CASRRDRDFSEQYF. The CDR3 bases are TGTGCCAGCAGAAGGGACAGGGATTTCTCCGAGCAGTACTTC.

This chain links TRBV3-1 (or the pseudogene TRBV3-2) with TRBJ2-3, with 8 bases that match TRBD1. V shed 4 bases, J shed 4 bases, and the junction held 13 bases outside the gene matches. CDR3 length equals 17 residues. Germline V gene lookup returns CDR1 LGHDT and CDR2 YNNKEL (reference sequence). CDR3 in amino acids: CASSLNLGQGAADTQYF. CDR3 bases: TGTGCCAGCAGCCTCAACCTAGGGCAGGGGGCGGCAGATACGCAGTATTTT.

The rearrangement joins TRBV28 to TRBJ1-5; 7 bases fit TRBD1. The CDR3 extends over 14 amino acids. CDR1 is MDHEN and CDR2 is SYDVKM in the germline V gene. Trimming cost V 6 bases and J 6 bases; bases outside gene matches: 8. This CDR3 reads CASSQDRDVQPQHF. The CDR3 DNA reads as TGTGCCAGCAGCCAAGACAGGGATGTTCAGCCCCAGCATTTT.

The chain is built from TRBV6-2 or TRBV6-3 and TRBJ1-6, with a tentative D call TRBD1 (5 bases). CDR1 is MNHEY and CDR2 is SVGEGT in the germline V gene. Trimming pared 5 bases from V and 9 bases from J, leaving 17 bases between. This CDR3 spans 15 amino acids. This CDR3 is CASSRTVEGISPLHF. Here the CDR3 DNA reads TGTGCCAGCAGTCGGACTGTGGAGGGGATTTCACCCCTCCACTTT.

The chain combines TRBV6-1 with TRBJ2-1, with D tentatively TRBD2 (6 bases). CDR1 is MNHNS, CDR2 SASEGT, per germline. V lost 3 bases, J lost 15 bases, and 15 bases lay in between. This CDR3 region has 12 residues. CDR3: CASSEAGPPGFF. CDR3 DNA: TGTGCCAGCAGTGAGGCGGGGCCCCCCGGGTTCTTC.

This rearrangement joins TRBV28 to TRBJ2-5, with a possible D match to TRBD1 (5 bases). Germline V CDR1 and CDR2: MDHEN, SYDVKM. The length of the CDR3 is 13 residues. V was trimmed by 6 bases and J by 3 bases, leaving 11 bases between them. CDR3 residues: CASRAPGKETQYF. CDR3 bases: TGTGCCAGCAGGGCCCCAGGGAAAGAGACCCAGTACTTC.

The chain links TRBV19 to TRBJ1-2; no reliable D call. The CDR3 extends over 17 amino acids. From germline, CDR1 is LNHDA and CDR2 SQIVND (reference sequence). Trimming stripped 3 bases from V and 0 bases from J, with 17 bases between. The CDR3 loop is CASSILPRAGSNYGYTF. For the CDR3, the DNA is TGTGCCAGTAGTATTCTCCCTCGAGCGGGATCTAACTATGGCTACACCTTC.

The V and J genes are TRBV6-5 and TRBJ2-2; 8 bases fit TRBD2. Germline trimming cut 4 bases from V and 6 bases from J; bases unmatched to any gene: 7. Germline values: CDR1 MNHEY, CDR2 SVGAGI. CDR3 length: 15 residues. The CDR3 region is CASSFGPGGAGELFF. In DNA form, the CDR3 reads TGTGCCAGCAGTTTTGGTCCCGGGGGGGCCGGGGAGCTGTTTTTT.

The rearrangement links TRBV18 to TRBJ2-1; D is unclear. This CDR3 region has 16 residues. In germline, CDR1 is KGHSH, CDR2 LQKENI. Trimming took 3 bases from V and 2 from J, leaving 14 bases between them. The CDR3 sequence: CASSPFQAETYNEQFF. The CDR3 bases are TGTGCCAGCTCACCGTTCCAGGCCGAAACCTACAATGAGCAGTTCTTC.

The chain couples TRBV25-1 to TRBJ2-3; 7 nucleotides match TRBD2. Per germline, CDR1 MGHDK and CDR2 SYGVNS. V lost 5 bases, J lost 3 bases, and 8 bases stayed unmatched. This CDR3 contains 15 residues. The CDR3 sequence: CASSIEGGPTDTQYF. CDR3 coding DNA: TGTGCCAGCAGTATTGAGGGAGGGCCAACAGATACGCAGTATTTT.

The chain links TRBV19 to TRBJ1-2, with no clear D. V dropped 1 base and J dropped 3 bases, with 12 bases sitting between them. The germline gives CDR1 LNHDA, CDR2 SQIVND (reference sequence). This CDR3 contains 15 residues. CDR3 in amino acids: CASSIGDTVYYGYTF. CDR3 DNA: TGTGCCAGTAGTATAGGAGACACCGTATACTATGGCTACACCTTC.

The gene calls are TRBV9 and TRBJ1-2; 10 bases line up with TRBD1. CDR3 length equals 14 residues. V was pared by 4 bases and J by 3 bases, with 3 bases of the junction left unmatched. Germline values: CDR1 SGDLS, CDR2 YYNGEE. The CDR3, as DNA: TGTGCCAGCAGCCGACAGGGGGCTGACTATGGCTACACCTTC. Amino acid sequence: CASSRQGADYGYTF.

As DNA, the CDR3 is TGTGCCAGCAGCGGACTAGCGGGAGAAGAGACCCAGTACTTC. Translated, it gives CASSGLAGEETQYF. The genes are TRBV5-4 and TRBJ2-5; TRBD2 agrees at 13 bases. Germline V lookup: CDR1 SGHNT, CDR2 YYREEE (reference sequence). This CDR3 region has 14 residues. Trimming at V came to 4 bases and at J to 3 bases, leaving 0 bases not matched to a gene.

The chain couples TRBV19 to TRBJ1-3; D not resolved. This CDR3 is 18 amino acids long. Trimming took off 0 bases at V and 0 bases at J, with 15 bases between the two ends. Germline assignment: CDR1 LNHDA and CDR2 SQIVND (reference sequence). In DNA, the CDR3 is TGTGCCAGTAGTATAGATTCCCCCCGGCAGCGCTCTGGAAACACCATATATTTT. This encodes CASSIDSPRQRSGNTIYF.

The chain couples TRBV10-3 to TRBJ2-2, with TRBD1 matching 7 bases. Germline V gene sequence: CDR1 ENHRY, CDR2 SYGVKD. The CDR3 contains 16 residues. The J segment lost 5 bases and the V segment lost 4 bases, leaving 10 bases of the junction unmatched. The DNA for the CDR3 is TGTGCCATCAGTGGACAGAAGGGGGCGCTGACCGGGGAGCTGTTTTTT. Amino acid sequence: CAISGQKGALTGELFF.

The genes are TRBV21-1 and TRBJ2-1; TRBD1, the D gene given by the table, was not confirmed from the DNA. TRBV21-1 constitutes a pseudogene. This CDR3 is built from 19 residues. CDR3 in amino acids: CASSKSSLQGGPRYNEQFF. CDR3 nucleotides: TGTGCCAGCAGCAAATCCTCGTTACAGGGGGGCCCGAGATACAATGAGCAGTTCTTC.

The chain employs TRBV9 and TRBJ2-7; 9 nucleotides align to TRBD1. V was pared by 0 bases and J by 4 bases, with 8 bases of the junction left unmatched. CDR1 and CDR2 from the germline V gene are SGDLS and YYNGEE. The CDR3 length is 16 residues. In DNA form, the CDR3 reads TGTGCCAGCAGCGTAGGTGCGGGACAGGGAACGTACGAGCAGTACTTC. Its protein product is CASSVGAGQGTYEQYF.

The CDR3 DNA reads TGTGCCAGCAGTTTCAACAGGGTAATGGGTTCACCCCTCCACTTT. This gives the protein CASSFNRVMGSPLHF. V gene TRBV27 combines with J gene TRBJ1-6; the D gene is possibly TRBD1 (6 bases). This CDR3 is built from 15 residues. CDR1 is MNHEY, CDR2 SMNVEV, per germline (reference sequence). The V end lost 3 bases, the J end lost 9 bases, and 15 bases lay between the germline ends.